Listed below are T cell receptor beta chains from one sample, sequenced in a study of T cells after yellow fever vaccination. TCRdb reanalysed the 5' RACE reads using MiXCR and keeps one entry per CDR3 protein. Found here are 120,000 or so distinct CDR3 sequences, about 15% of them singletons; the top ten hold about 42%. Sequenced here: CD8+ T cells sorted from PBMCs, sampled 5 days after the yellow fever booster vaccination. Every receptor here comes from a man aged 18-30 years who received the YFV17D yellow fever vaccine. The CDR3 runs from the conserved cysteine through the conserved F or W. D genes are given only for firm matches. The size field is filled for only some rows; it gives once, few, many or a size class.

J: TRBJ2-3
size: many
V: TRBV28
D: .
CDR3: CASSETDTQYF
DNA: TGTGCCAGCAGTGAGACAGATACGCAGTATTTT

J: TRBJ2-5
size: .
V: TRBV10-2
D: TRBD1
CDR3: CASTPGQGAWETQYF
DNA: TGCGCCAGCACTCCGGGACAGGGGGCATGGGAGACCCAGTACTTC

J: TRBJ2-7
size: many
V: TRBV4-3
D: .
CDR3: CASSQVGGALREQYF
DNA: TGCGCCAGCAGCCAAGTGGGTGGGGCCTTACGCGAGCAGTACTTC

J: TRBJ2-5
size: .
V: TRBV29-1
D: TRBD2
CDR3: CSVQGLAGEIGETQYF
DNA: TGCAGCGTCCAGGGACTAGCGGGGGAGATTGGAGAGACCCAGTACTTC

J: TRBJ1-1
size: .
V: TRBV5-6
D: .
CDR3: CASSLNGAWSTEAFF
DNA: TGTGCCAGCAGCTTGAATGGGGCTTGGAGCACTGAAGCTTTCTTT

J: TRBJ2-2
size: .
V: TRBV19
D: TRBD1
CDR3: CASSASTGGWAGELFF
DNA: TGTGCCAGTAGTGCCTCCACAGGGGGCTGGGCCGGGGAGCTGTTTTTT

J: TRBJ1-3
size: few
V: TRBV15
D: .
CDR3: CATSSPEGPGNTIYF
DNA: TGTGCCACCAGCAGCCCCGAAGGACCTGGAAACACCATATATTTT

J: TRBJ1-1
size: many
V: TRBV20-1
D: .
CDR3: CSARDLGVGNTEAFF
DNA: TGCAGTGCTAGAGATCTGGGAGTTGGGAACACTGAAGCTTTCTTT

J: TRBJ2-1
size: few
V: TRBV29-1
D: TRBD2
CDR3: CSPLLAGVGDEQFF
DNA: TGCAGCCCCCTACTAGCGGGGGTGGGGGATGAGCAGTTCTTC

J: TRBJ2-5
size: .
V: TRBV4-1
D: TRBD2
CDR3: CASSQKREKGTQYF
DNA: TGCGCCAGCAGCCAGAAGCGGGAGAAGGGGACCCAGTACTTC

J: TRBJ2-1
size: few
V: TRBV14
D: TRBD1
CDR3: CASSPTGQGFYEQFF
DNA: TGTGCCAGCAGCCCGACGGGACAGGGATTCTATGAGCAGTTCTTC

J: TRBJ2-7
size: .
V: TRBV7-9
D: TRBD1
CDR3: CASSPTGTAYEQYF
DNA: TGTGCCAGCAGCCCCACCGGGACAGCCTACGAGCAGTACTTC

J: TRBJ1-3
size: few
V: TRBV10-3
D: TRBD1
CDR3: CAISPGTARSGNTIYF
DNA: TGTGCCATCAGTCCCGGGACAGCCAGATCTGGAAACACCATATATTTT

J: TRBJ2-3
size: .
V: TRBV7-8
D: .
CDR3: CASSSRDHTDTQYF
DNA: TGTGCCAGCAGCTCCCGGGACCACACAGATACGCAGTATTTT

J: TRBJ1-1
size: .
V: TRBV13
D: .
CDR3: CASKFRTNTEAFF
DNA: TGTGCCAGCAAATTCAGAACGAACACTGAAGCTTTCTTT

J: TRBJ2-7
size: .
V: TRBV7-9
D: .
CDR3: CASSPLSGEQYF
DNA: TGTGCCAGCAGCCCTCTCAGCGGGGAGCAGTACTTC

J: TRBJ2-2
size: .
V: TRBV12-5
D: TRBD2
CDR3: CAQIRGVIATGELFF
DNA: TGTGCTCAGATACGGGGGGTAATTGCGACCGGGGAGCTGTTTTTT

J: TRBJ2-3
size: .
V: TRBV7-8
D: .
CDR3: CASSLIPTSTDTQYF
DNA: TGTGCCAGCAGCTTAATCCCGACTAGCACAGATACGCAGTATTTT

J: TRBJ2-3
size: few
V: TRBV20-1
D: .
CDR3: CSARPLSPDTQYF
DNA: TGCAGTGCTAGGCCCCTCAGCCCAGATACGCAGTATTTT

J: TRBJ1-2
size: .
V: TRBV18
D: .
CDR3: CASSLGREGYTF
DNA: TGTGCCAGCTCACTAGGCAGGGAAGGCTACACCTTC

J: TRBJ1-2
size: .
V: TRBV2
D: .
CDR3: CASSDTGSYGYTF
DNA: TGTGCCAGCAGTGACACAGGCTCCTATGGCTACACCTTC

J: TRBJ2-1
size: .
V: TRBV27
D: .
CDR3: CASSLVTSSYNEQFF
DNA: TGTGCCAGCAGCCTCGTCACGAGCTCCTACAATGAGCAGTTCTTC

J: TRBJ2-3
size: once
V: TRBV5-1
D: TRBD1
CDR3: CASSSGQGTTDTQYF
DNA: TGCGCCAGCAGCAGCGGACAGGGGACGACAGATACGCAGTATTTT

J: TRBJ1-2
size: .
V: TRBV29-1
D: .
CDR3: CSAGPTGPRYGYTF
DNA: TGCAGCGCCGGACCCACAGGGCCCCGCTATGGCTACACCTTC

J: TRBJ2-2
size: few
V: TRBV2
D: .
CDR3: CASSESAAFPNTGELFF
DNA: TGTGCCAGCAGTGAATCGGCCGCCTTCCCGAACACCGGGGAGCTGTTTTTT

J: TRBJ1-2
size: .
V: TRBV5-6
D: .
CDR3: CASSLTRIRTGANYGYTF
DNA: TGTGCCAGCAGCTTAACCAGGATAAGAACCGGGGCTAACTATGGCTACACCTTC

J: TRBJ2-5
size: .
V: TRBV3-1
D: .
CDR3: CASSQESNQETQYF
DNA: TGTGCCAGCAGCCAAGAATCTAACCAGGAGACCCAGTACTTC

J: TRBJ2-1
size: few
V: TRBV4-3
D: .
CDR3: CASSQDDVGGSYNEQFF
DNA: TGCGCCAGCAGCCAAGATGATGTGGGTGGCTCCTACAATGAGCAGTTCTTC

J: TRBJ2-1
size: few
V: TRBV4-1
D: TRBD2
CDR3: CASSSPGLAGGRYNEQFF
DNA: TGCGCCAGCAGCAGTCCGGGACTAGCGGGGGGGCGATACAATGAGCAGTTCTTC

J: TRBJ2-1
size: .
V: TRBV19
D: .
CDR3: CASSIGRGNEQFF
DNA: TGTGCCAGTAGTATAGGTCGGGGCAATGAGCAGTTCTTC

J: TRBJ1-1
size: few
V: TRBV12-3/TRBV12-4
D: .
CDR3: CASSSTGSWTEAFF
DNA: TGTGCCAGCAGCTCTACAGGGAGTTGGACTGAAGCTTTCTTT

J: TRBJ2-2
size: .
V: TRBV12-3/TRBV12-4
D: .
CDR3: CASSLGGETGELFF
DNA: TGTGCCAGCAGTCTAGGGGGGGAGACCGGGGAGCTGTTTTTT

J: TRBJ1-1
size: .
V: TRBV11-2
D: .
CDR3: CASSSSSGKNTEAFF
DNA: TGTGCCAGCAGCTCCTCCTCAGGGAAGAACACTGAAGCTTTCTTT

J: TRBJ2-7
size: .
V: TRBV6-5
D: TRBD2
CDR3: CASTGGAAEQYF
DNA: TGTGCCAGCACCGGGGGGGCCGCCGAGCAGTACTTC

J: TRBJ2-2
size: .
V: TRBV7-3
D: TRBD2
CDR3: CASSETSGGTGELFF
DNA: TGTGCCAGCAGCGAAACTAGCGGGGGTACCGGGGAGCTGTTTTTT

J: TRBJ1-1
size: .
V: TRBV27
D: .
CDR3: CASSLSTGLNTEAFF
DNA: TGTGCCAGCAGTTTATCGACAGGACTTAACACTGAAGCTTTCTTT

J: TRBJ1-1
size: many
V: TRBV24-1
D: .
CDR3: CATSQGEVTEAFF
DNA: TGTGCCACCAGCCAGGGTGAAGTGACTGAAGCTTTCTTT

J: TRBJ1-1
size: few
V: TRBV12-3/TRBV12-4
D: TRBD1
CDR3: CAVQGENTEAFF
DNA: TGTGCCGTACAGGGGGAGAACACTGAAGCTTTCTTT

J: TRBJ1-5
size: few
V: TRBV7-8
D: .
CDR3: CASSPGRGFDSNQPQHF
DNA: TGTGCCAGCAGCCCCGGGCGGGGGTTTGATAGCAATCAGCCCCAGCATTTT

J: TRBJ2-7
size: .
V: TRBV20-1
D: TRBD1
CDR3: CSATNRTGEYEQYF
DNA: TGCAGTGCTACAAATCGGACAGGAGAGTACGAGCAGTACTTC

J: TRBJ2-3
size: .
V: TRBV6-2/TRBV6-3
D: TRBD2
CDR3: CASSYPASGGETDTQYF
DNA: TGTGCCAGCAGTTACCCCGCTAGCGGGGGGGAAACAGATACGCAGTATTTT

J: TRBJ2-7
size: .
V: TRBV7-6
D: .
CDR3: CASSFYGGGPYEQYF
DNA: TGTGCCAGCAGCTTTTACGGAGGGGGCCCCTACGAGCAGTACTTC

J: TRBJ2-7
size: .
V: TRBV9
D: TRBD2
CDR3: CASSPGTSGGYEQYF
DNA: TGTGCCAGCAGCCCCGGGACTAGCGGGGGGTACGAGCAGTACTTC

J: TRBJ2-1
size: .
V: TRBV5-4
D: TRBD2
CDR3: CASSLEGGGSYNEQFF
DNA: TGTGCCAGCAGCTTGGAGGGCGGGGGCTCCTACAATGAGCAGTTCTTC

J: TRBJ2-4
size: .
V: TRBV20-1
D: .
CDR3: CSARDLRAAKNIQYF
DNA: TGCAGTGCTAGAGATCTGCGGGCGGCCAAAAACATTCAGTACTTC

J: TRBJ2-1
size: .
V: TRBV27
D: .
CDR3: CASSLSAGEGLNEQFF
DNA: TGTGCCAGCAGTTTATCGGCAGGGGAGGGTCTGAATGAGCAGTTCTTC